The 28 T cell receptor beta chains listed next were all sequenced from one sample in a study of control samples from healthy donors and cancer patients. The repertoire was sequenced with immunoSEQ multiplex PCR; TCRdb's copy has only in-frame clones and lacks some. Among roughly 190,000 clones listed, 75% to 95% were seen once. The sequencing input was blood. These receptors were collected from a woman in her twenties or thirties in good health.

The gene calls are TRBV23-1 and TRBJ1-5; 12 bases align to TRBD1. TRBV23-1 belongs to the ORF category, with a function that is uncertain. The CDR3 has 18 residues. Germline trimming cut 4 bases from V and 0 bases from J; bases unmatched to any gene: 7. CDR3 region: CASSPGTGGFYSNQPQHF. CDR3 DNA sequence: TGCGCCAGCAGTCCCGGGACAGGGGGCTTCTATAGCAATCAGCCCCAGCATTTT.

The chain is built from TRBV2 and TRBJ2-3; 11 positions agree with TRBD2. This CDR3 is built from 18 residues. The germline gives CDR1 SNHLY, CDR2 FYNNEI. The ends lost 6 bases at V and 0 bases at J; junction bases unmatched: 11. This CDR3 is CASRVLAGDLYSTDTQYF. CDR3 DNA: TGTGCCAGCAGGGTACTAGCGGGGGACCTCTATAGCACAGATACGCAGTATTTT.

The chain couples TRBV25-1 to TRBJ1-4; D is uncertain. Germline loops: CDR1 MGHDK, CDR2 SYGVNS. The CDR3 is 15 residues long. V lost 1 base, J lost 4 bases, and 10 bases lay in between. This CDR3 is CASSEWGGNNEKLFF. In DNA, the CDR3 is TGTGCCAGCAGTGAATGGGGAGGGAATAATGAAAAACTGTTTTTT. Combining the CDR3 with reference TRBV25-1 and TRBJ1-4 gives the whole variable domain EADIYQTPRYLVIGTGKKITLECSQTMGHDKMYWYQQDPGMELHLIHYSYGVNSTEKGDLSSESTVSRIRTEHFPLTLESARPSHTSQYLCASSEWGGNNEKLFFGSGTQLSVL.

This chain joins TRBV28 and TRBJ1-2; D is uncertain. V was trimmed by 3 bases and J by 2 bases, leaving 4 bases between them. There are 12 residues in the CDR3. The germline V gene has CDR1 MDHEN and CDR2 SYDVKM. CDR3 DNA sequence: TGTGCCAGCAGTTTCGGGAACTATGGCTACACCTTC. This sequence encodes CASSFGNYGYTF.

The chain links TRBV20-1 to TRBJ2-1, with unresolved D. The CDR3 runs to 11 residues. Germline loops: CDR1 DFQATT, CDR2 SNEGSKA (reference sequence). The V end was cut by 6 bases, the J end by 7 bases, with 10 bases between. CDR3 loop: CSAPLVNEQFF. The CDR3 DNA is TGCAGTGCCCCCCTAGTTAATGAGCAGTTCTTC.

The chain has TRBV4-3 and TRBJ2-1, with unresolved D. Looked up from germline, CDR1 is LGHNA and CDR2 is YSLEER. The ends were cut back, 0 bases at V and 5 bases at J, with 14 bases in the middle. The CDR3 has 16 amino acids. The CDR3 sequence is CASSQDHRQHNNEQFF. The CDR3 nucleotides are TGCGCCAGCAGCCAAGATCATCGGCAGCATAACAATGAGCAGTTCTTC.

Written as DNA, the CDR3 is TGTGCCAGCAGCTTGGCAGGGGAAAGAGAAAAACTGTTTTTT. Encoded protein: CASSLAGEREKLFF. The chain uses TRBV5-6 and TRBJ1-4, with D perhaps matching TRBD1 (6 bases). This CDR3 has 14 amino acids. Germline CDR1 and CDR2: SGHDT and YYEEEE. The V and J ends lost 0 bases and 8 bases respectively, with 11 bases between them.

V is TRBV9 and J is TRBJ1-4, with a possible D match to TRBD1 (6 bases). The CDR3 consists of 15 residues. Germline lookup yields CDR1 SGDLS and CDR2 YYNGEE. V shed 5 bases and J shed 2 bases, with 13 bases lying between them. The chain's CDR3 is CASSRGAVTNEKLFF. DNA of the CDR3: TGTGCCAGCAGTAGGGGGGCAGTTACTAATGAAAAACTGTTTTTT. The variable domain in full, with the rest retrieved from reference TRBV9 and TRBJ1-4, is DSGVTQTPKHLITATGQRVTLRCSPRSGDLSVYWYQQSLDQGLQFLIQYYNGEERAKGNILERFSAQQFPDLHSELNLSSLELGDSALYFCASSRGAVTNEKLFFGSGTQLSVL.

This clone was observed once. CDR3 coding DNA: TGTGCCAGCAGTTCGACAGGGGTCGGCTATAGCAATCAGCCCCAGCATTTT. Protein product: CASSSTGVGYSNQPQHF. The chain has TRBV27 and TRBJ1-5, with 8 positions matching TRBD1. The CDR3 consists of 17 residues. Germline V gene lookup returns CDR1 MNHEY and CDR2 SMNVEV (reference sequence). V trimming: 4 bases; J trimming: 0 bases; junction bases outside the gene matches: 8.

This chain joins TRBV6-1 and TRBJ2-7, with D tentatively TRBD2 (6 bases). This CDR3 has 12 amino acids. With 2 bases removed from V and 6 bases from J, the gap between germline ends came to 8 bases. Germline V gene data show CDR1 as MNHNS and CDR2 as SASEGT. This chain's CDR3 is CASSESGGEQYF. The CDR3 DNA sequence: TGTGCCAGCAGTGAATCCGGGGGCGAGCAGTACTTC.

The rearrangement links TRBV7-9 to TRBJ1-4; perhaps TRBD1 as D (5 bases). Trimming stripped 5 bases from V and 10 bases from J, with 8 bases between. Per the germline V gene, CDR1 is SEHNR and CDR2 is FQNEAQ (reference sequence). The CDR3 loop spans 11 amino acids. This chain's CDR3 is CASSMGGKLFF. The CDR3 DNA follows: TGTGCCAGCAGCATGGGGGGAAAACTGTTTTTT.

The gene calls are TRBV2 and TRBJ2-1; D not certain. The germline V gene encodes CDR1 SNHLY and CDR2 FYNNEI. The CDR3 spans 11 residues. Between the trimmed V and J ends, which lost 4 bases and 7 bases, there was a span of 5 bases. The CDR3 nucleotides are TGTGCCAGCAGTGCCGATAATGAGCAGTTCTTC. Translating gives CASSADNEQFF.

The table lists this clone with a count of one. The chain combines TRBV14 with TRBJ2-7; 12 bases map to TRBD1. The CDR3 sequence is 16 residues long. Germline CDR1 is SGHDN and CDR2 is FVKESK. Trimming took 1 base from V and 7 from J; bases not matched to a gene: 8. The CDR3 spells CASSQGPGQGAREQYF. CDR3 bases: TGTGCCAGCAGCCAAGGACCGGGACAGGGGGCGCGGGAGCAGTACTTC.

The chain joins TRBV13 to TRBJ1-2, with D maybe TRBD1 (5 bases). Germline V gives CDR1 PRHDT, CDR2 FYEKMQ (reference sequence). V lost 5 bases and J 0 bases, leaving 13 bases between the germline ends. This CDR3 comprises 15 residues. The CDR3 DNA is TGTGCCAGCAGCAAAGGGGACGGAGCTAACTATGGCTACACCTTC. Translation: CASSKGDGANYGYTF.

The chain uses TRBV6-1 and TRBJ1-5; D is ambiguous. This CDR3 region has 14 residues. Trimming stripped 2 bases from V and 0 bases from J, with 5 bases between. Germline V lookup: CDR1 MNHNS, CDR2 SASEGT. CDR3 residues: CASSEQISNQPQHF. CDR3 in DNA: TGTGCCAGCAGTGAACAGATTAGCAATCAGCCCCAGCATTTT.

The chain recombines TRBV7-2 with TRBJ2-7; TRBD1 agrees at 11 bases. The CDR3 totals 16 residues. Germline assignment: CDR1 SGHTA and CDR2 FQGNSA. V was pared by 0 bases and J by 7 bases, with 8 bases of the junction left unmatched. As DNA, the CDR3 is TGTGCCAGCAGCTTAGCGCCCGGACAGGGGGCGCGAGAGCAGTACTTC. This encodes CASSLAPGQGAREQYF.

Here the CDR3 DNA reads TGTGCCAGCAGCGCGGGATGGGAGACCCAGTACTTC. Its translation: CASSAGWETQYF. The chain carries TRBV5-6 and TRBJ2-5, with a weak D call TRBD2 (6 bases). The V end lost 4 bases, the J end lost 5 bases, and 9 bases lay between the germline ends. Germline lookup yields CDR1 SGHDT and CDR2 YYEEEE. This CDR3 comprises 12 residues.

The chain's CDR3 is CASSQDRGRNYGYTF. As DNA, the CDR3 is TGTGCCAGCAGCCAAGACAGGGGGCGTAACTATGGCTACACCTTC. This chain joins TRBV4-2 and TRBJ1-2, with 8 bases lining up with TRBD1. With V trimmed by 0 bases and J by 1 base, 1 base remained unmatched. The germline V gene encodes CDR1 LGHNA and CDR2 YNFKEQ. This CDR3 has 15 amino acids.

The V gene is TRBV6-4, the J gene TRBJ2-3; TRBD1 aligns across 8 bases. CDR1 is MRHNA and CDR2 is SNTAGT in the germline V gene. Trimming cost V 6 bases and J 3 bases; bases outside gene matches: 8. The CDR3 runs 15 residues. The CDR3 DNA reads TGTGCCAGCAGCGCCCAGGACAGGGAAACAGATACGCAGTATTTT. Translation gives CASSAQDRETDTQYF.

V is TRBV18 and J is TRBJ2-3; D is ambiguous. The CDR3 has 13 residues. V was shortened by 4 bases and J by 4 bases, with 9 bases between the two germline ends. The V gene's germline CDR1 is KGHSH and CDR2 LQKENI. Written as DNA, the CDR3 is TGTGCCAGCTCACGGGTCAGCCCAGATACGCAGTATTTT. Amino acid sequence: CASSRVSPDTQYF.

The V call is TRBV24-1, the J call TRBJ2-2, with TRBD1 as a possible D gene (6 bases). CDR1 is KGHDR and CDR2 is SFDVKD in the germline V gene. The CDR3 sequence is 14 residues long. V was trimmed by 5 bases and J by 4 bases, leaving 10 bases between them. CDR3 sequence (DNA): TGTGCCACCAGTGCAGGGGCGGGCACCGGGGAGCTGTTTTTT. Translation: CATSAGAGTGELFF.

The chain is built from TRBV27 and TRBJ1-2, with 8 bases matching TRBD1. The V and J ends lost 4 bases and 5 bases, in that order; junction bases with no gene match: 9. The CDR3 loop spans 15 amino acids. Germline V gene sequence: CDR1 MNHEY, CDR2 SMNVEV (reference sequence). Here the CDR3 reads CASSWTGLGGYGYTF. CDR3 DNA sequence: TGTGCCAGCAGTTGGACAGGGTTAGGAGGGTATGGCTACACCTTC.

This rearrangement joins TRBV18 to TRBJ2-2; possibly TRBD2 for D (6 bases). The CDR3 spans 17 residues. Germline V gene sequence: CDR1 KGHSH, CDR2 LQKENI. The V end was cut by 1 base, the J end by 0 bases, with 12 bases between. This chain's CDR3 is CASSPLGGQANTGELFF. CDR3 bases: TGTGCCAGCTCACCACTCGGAGGGCAGGCGAACACCGGGGAGCTGTTTTTT.

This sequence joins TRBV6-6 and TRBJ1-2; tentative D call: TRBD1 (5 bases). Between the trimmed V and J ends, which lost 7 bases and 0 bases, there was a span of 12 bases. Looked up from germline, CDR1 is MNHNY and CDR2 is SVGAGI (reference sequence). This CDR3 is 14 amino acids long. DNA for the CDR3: TGTGCCAGCATCGGGGGATATTCTAACTATGGCTACACCTTC. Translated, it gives CASIGGYSNYGYTF.

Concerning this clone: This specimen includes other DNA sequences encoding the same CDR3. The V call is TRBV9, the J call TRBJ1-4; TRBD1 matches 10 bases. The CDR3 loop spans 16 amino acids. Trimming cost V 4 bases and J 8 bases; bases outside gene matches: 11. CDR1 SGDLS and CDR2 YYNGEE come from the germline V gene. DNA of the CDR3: TGTGCCAGCAGCCCCCCTCAGACAGGGGGCAGGGAAAAACTGTTTTTT. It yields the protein CASSPPQTGGREKLFF.

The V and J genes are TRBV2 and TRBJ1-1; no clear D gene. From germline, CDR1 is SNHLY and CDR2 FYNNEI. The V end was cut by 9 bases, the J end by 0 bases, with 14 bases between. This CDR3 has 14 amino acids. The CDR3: CASIRTLMNTEAFF. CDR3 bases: TGTGCCAGTATCCGGACGCTCATGAACACTGAAGCTTTCTTT. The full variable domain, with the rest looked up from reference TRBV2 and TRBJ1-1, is EPEVTQTPSHQVTQMGQEVILRCVPISNHLYFYWYRQILGQKVEFLVSFYNNEISEKSEIFDDQFSVERPDGSNFTLKIRSTKLEDSAMYFCASIRTLMNTEAFFGQGTRLTVV.

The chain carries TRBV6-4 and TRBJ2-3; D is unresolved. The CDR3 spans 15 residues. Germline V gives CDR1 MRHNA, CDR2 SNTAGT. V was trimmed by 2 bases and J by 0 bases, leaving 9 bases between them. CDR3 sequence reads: CASSDGDISTDTQYF. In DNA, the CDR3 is TGTGCCAGCAGTGACGGTGATATTAGCACAGATACGCAGTATTTT.

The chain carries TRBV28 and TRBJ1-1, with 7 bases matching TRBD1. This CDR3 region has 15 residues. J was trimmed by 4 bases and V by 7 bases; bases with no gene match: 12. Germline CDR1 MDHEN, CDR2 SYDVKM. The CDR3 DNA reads TGTGCCAGCACCACAACAGGGGTGGGGTTCACTGAAGCTTTCTTT. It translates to CASTTTGVGFTEAFF.